The source of this TCR beta chain is a study of blood T cell repertoires in COVID-19. Turning to the study itself: The analysed material was cDNA or gDNA that came from T cells, B-cell-depleted T cells, or PBMCs.

Germline V gene lookup returns CDR1 SQVTM and CDR2 ANQGSEA. V was shortened by 0 bases and J by 4 bases, with 18 bases between the two germline ends. The CDR3 sequence is 16 residues long. Ages ranged from about 18 to 100 years, with residence in approximately 25 US areas. The study counted Cohort 3 donors as recovered given two negative PCRs, clearance, or symptom resolution. Per the original data handling: Estimates of nucleated cell counts were drawn from the amplification of reference gene primers. Clones were read by immunoSEQ multiplex PCR, and TCRdb kept only the in-frame ones, dropping some. That table gives V, J and clone size, and the DNA gave D and trimming. The data show around 240,000 clones, 86% seen once.

Sequences were obtained from PBMCs or T cells enriched from blood (not recorded which). The chain employs TRBV29-1 and TRBJ1-2; TRBD1 might be the D (5 bases). This TCR was recovered from a woman aged 45-65 years who had recovered from COVID-19. CDR3 DNA: TGCAGCGTTGAAGATCCCCAACCTTGGAGGGGCTATGGCTACACCTTC. Translating gives CSVEDPQPWRGYGYTF.